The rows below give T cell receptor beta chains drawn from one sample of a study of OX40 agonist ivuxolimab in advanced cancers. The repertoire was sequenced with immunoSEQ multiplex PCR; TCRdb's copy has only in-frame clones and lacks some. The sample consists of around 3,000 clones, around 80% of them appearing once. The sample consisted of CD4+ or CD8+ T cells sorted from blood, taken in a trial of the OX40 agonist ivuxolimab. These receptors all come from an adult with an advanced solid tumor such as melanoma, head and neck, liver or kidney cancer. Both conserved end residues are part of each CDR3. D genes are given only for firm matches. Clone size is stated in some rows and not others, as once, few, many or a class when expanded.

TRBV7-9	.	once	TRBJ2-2	TGTGCCAGCAAGCCAGGACACGCAAACACCGGGGAGCTGTTTTTT	CASKPGHANTGELFF
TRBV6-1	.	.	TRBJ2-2	TGTGCCAGCAGTGAGGGATTCGGGGAGCTGTTTTTT	CASSEGFGELFF
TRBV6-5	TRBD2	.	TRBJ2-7	TGTGCCAGCAGTTACGGACTAGCAGACGAGCAGTACTTC	CASSYGLADEQYF
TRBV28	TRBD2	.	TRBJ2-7	TGTGCCAGCACCGCGGGGGGGGGCGGGGTCGAGCAGTACTTC	CASTAGGGGVEQYF
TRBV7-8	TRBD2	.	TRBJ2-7	TGTGCCAGCAGCGATGGGACTAGCGGGAGCCACGAGCAGTACTTC	CASSDGTSGSHEQYF
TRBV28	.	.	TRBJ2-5	TGTGCCAGCGGGGGGGGCCGGGAGCGTGTCAAAGAGACCCAGTACTTC	CASGGGRERVKETQYF
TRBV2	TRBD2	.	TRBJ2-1	TGTGCCAGCAGTGGTACCAGCGGGATGTTGACGTACAATGAGCAGTTCTTC	CASSGTSGMLTYNEQFF
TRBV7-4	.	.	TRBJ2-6	TGTGCCAGCAGCGGGAAAATTAGCTCACAAAGTCGGGCCAACGTCCTGACTTTC	CASSGKISSQSRANVLTF
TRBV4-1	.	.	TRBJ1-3	TGCGCCAGCAGCCAAGGGTGGCCAAACTCTGGAAACACCATATATTTT	CASSQGWPNSGNTIYF
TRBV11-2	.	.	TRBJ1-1	TGTGCCAGCAGCTTACGGGGAGGGACGGAGAACACTGAAGCTTTCTTT	CASSLRGGTENTEAFF
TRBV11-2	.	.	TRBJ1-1	TGTGCCAGCAGCTTAGGATGGGGAAACGATAACACTGAAGCTTTCTTT	CASSLGWGNDNTEAFF
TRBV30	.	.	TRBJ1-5	TGTGCCTGGAGTTACGACACAAATCAGCCCCAGCATTTT	CAWSYDTNQPQHF
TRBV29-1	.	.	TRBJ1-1	TGCAGCGTTGTTTGGACTGAAGCTTTCTTT	CSVVWTEAFF
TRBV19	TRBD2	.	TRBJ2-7	TGTGCCAGTAGTGCGTCTAGCGGTTCCTACGAGCAGTACTTC	CASSASSGSYEQYF
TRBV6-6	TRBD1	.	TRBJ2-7	TGTGCCAGCAGTTACGAAGGACAGGGATCCGAGCAGTACTTC	CASSYEGQGSEQYF
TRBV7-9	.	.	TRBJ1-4	TGTGCCAGCAGCTTAAATCAGCGTGGGGAAAAACTGTTTTTT	CASSLNQRGEKLFF
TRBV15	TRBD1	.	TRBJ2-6	TGTGCCACCAGCAGAGCGACAGGGACTGGGGCCAACGTCCTGACTTTC	CATSRATGTGANVLTF
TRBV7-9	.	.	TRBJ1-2	TGTGCCAGCAGCTCTAGCGGGGCCCTCTATGGCTACACCTTC	CASSSSGALYGYTF
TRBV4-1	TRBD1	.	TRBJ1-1	TGCGCCAGCAGCCAAAAGGGACAGGGGGCTACTGAAGCTTTCTTT	CASSQKGQGATEAFF
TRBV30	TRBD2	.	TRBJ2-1	TGTGCCTGGAGTGTACATGGACTAGCGGGGGGCGACAATGAGCAGTTCTTC	CAWSVHGLAGGDNEQFF
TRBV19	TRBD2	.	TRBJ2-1	TGTGCCAGTAGAAGTACACTAGCGGGAGGGTACAATGAGCAGTTCTTC	CASRSTLAGGYNEQFF
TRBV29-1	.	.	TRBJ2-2	TGCAGCGTTCGCCTTTTCCCCGGGGAGCTGTTTTTT	CSVRLFPGELFF
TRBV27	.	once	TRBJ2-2	TGTGCCAGCAGTTTATCCCCGGGACGGAAAAACACCGGGGAGCTGTTTTTT	CASSLSPGRKNTGELFF
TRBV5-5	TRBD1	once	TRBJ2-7	TGTGCCAGCAGCTTGGTGGCAGGGGGCATCTACGAGCAGTACTTC	CASSLVAGGIYEQYF
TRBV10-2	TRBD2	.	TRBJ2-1	TGCGCCAGCTCTGTGGGTCTAGCGGCTTACAACGGGCAGTTCTTC	CASSVGLAAYNGQFF
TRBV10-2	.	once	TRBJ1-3	TGCGCCAGCAGTGACTCTTCAGGGCCTGGAAACACCATATATTTT	CASSDSSGPGNTIYF
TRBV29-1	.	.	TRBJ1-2	TGCAGCGTGGGCAACTGGGACGGCTATGGCTACACCTTC	CSVGNWDGYGYTF
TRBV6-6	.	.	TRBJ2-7	TGTGCCAGCAGCCTGGGCAGAGCAGAGCAGTACTTC	CASSLGRAEQYF
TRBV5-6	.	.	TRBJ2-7	TGTGCCAGCAGGACGTTCGTCAGCCCCTACGAGCAGTACTTC	CASRTFVSPYEQYF
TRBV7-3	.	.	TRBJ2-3	TGTGCCAGCAGCTTAATCGGGCTAGGGTTGGCCGATACGCAGTATTTT	CASSLIGLGLADTQYF
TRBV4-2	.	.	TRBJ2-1	TGTGCCAGCAGCCCACAAGCGGGTCAGCCCTACAATGAGCAGTTCTTC	CASSPQAGQPYNEQFF
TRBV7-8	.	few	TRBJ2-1	TGTGCCAGCATACTAGACAGCTCCTACAATGAGCAGTTCTTC	CASILDSSYNEQFF
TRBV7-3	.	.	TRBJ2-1	TGTGCCAGCAGCTTAACCGGGAACAATGAGCAGTTCTTC	CASSLTGNNEQFF
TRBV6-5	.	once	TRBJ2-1	TGTGCCAGCAGTCGACTAGTCGGCTACAATGAGCAGTTCTTC	CASSRLVGYNEQFF
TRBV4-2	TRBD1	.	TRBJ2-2	TGTGCCAGCAGCCAGCGGACAGGGGGCAGCGGGGAGCTGTTTTTT	CASSQRTGGSGELFF
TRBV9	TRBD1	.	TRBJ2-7	TGTGCCAGCAGCCCTTCGGGGACAGGGATCTACGAGCAGTACTTC	CASSPSGTGIYEQYF
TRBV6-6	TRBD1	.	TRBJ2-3	TGTGCCAGCAGTTACGACTCCGCAGGGGGCCGGTATTTT	CASSYDSAGGRYF
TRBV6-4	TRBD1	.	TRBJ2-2	TGTGCCAGCAGTGAGCAGGGGGACACCGGGGAGCTGTTTTTT	CASSEQGDTGELFF
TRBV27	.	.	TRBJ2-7	TGTGCCAGCAGTTTAAATGCAGACTACGAGCAGTACTTC	CASSLNADYEQYF
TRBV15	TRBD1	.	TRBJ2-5	TGTGCCACCAGCAGAGATCCCGGGACAGGGTTATGGGGGACCCAGTACTTC	CATSRDPGTGLWGTQYF
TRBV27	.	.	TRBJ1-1	TGTGCCAGCAAAAGCGTGGTGAACACTGAAGCTTTCTTT	CASKSVVNTEAFF
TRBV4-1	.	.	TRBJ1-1	TGCGCCAGCAGCCAAGTCCAGTCAGGGCGGATCATCACTGAAGCTTTCTTT	CASSQVQSGRIITEAFF
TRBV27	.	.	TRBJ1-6	TGTGCCAGCACCCTCGGGGGCCCCCAATCACCCCTCCACTTT	CASTLGGPQSPLHF
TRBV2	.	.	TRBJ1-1	TGTGCCAGCAGCGAGAGTAAGCCGAACACTGAAGCTTTCTTT	CASSESKPNTEAFF
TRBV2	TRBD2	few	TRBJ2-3	TGTGCCAGCTCTTACGGGACTAGCGGGACAGATACGCAGTATTTT	CASSYGTSGTDTQYF
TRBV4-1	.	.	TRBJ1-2	TGCGCCAGCAGCCAAGATTCATGGGACTATGGCTACACCTTC	CASSQDSWDYGYTF